The clone carrying this TCR beta chain has only one observation. The data originate from a study of blood T cell repertoires in COVID-19. Study details: Some COVID-19 samples were acute and others convalescent; all came from the United States, Italy and Spain. Sources were T cells, B-cell-depleted T cells, or PBMCs; the material itself was cDNA or gDNA.

The CDR3 extends over 15 amino acids. The junction had 8 bases not matched to a gene; V was cut back by 0 bases and J by 9 bases. Germline V CDR1 and CDR2: MGHRA, YSYEKL. Methods used by the authors: Amplification of reference gene primers was used by the study to estimate nucleated cell counts. Assay used: immunoSEQ multiplex PCR; TCRdb lists only in-frame clones, some missing. D and trimming were read from the DNA, whereas the V and J calls and clone size are those reported in that table. Of fewer than 200,000 clones in the sample, approximately 87% were seen once. The rearrangement links TRBV4-1 to TRBJ2-1; TRBD2 aligns across 7 bases. Sequencing used peripheral blood. The receptor's source is a man aged 35 to 55 with active or convalescent COVID-19. The CDR3: CASSQDRTSPGEQFF. CDR3 coding DNA: TGCGCCAGCAGCCAAGATCGGACTAGTCCTGGTGAGCAGTTCTTC.